The entry that follows covers one TCR beta chain sequence. Its antigen is unidentified. This specimen comes from a study of cytomegalovirus exposure and HLA in healthy donors. The CDR3 sequence is 13 residues long. Per germline, CDR1 MGHDK and CDR2 SYGVNS. Trimming removed 0 bases from V and 5 bases from J, with 7 bases in between. 60 Vbeta and 13 Jbeta primers were used in PCR. This table comes from immunoSEQ multiplex PCR, and its TCRdb copy is limited to in-frame clones, with some not included. The table includes over 120,000 clones, about four fifths detected once. Broader study findings: The study recorded around 160 TCR beta chains that were cytomegalovirus-associated. Accurate prediction of most subjects' HLA-A and HLA-B alleles from TCR beta sequences was reported.

The chain has TRBV25-1 and TRBJ1-1; D is ambiguous. The sequence was obtained from a man aged 40-49 years in good health and CMV-seronegative. The sequencing input was PBMCs. The CDR3 DNA reads TGTGCCAGCAGTGAATATAGAGGGACTGAAGCTTTCTTT. The encoded protein is CASSEYRGTEAFF. Looking up the rest from reference TRBV25-1 and TRBJ1-1 gives the full variable domain: EADIYQTPRYLVIGTGKKITLECSQTMGHDKMYWYQQDPGMELHLIHYSYGVNSTEKGDLSSESTVSRIRTEHFPLTLESARPSHTSQYLCASSEYRGTEAFFGQGTRLTVV.